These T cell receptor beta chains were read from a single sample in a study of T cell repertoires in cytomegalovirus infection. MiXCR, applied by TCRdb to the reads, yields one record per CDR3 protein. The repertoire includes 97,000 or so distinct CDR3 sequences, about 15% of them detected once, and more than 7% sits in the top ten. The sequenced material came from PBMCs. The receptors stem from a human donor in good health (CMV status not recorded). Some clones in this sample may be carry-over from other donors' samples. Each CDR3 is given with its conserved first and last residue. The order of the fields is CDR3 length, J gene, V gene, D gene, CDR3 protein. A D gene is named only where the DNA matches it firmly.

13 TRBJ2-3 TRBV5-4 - CASSLAGYHTQYF
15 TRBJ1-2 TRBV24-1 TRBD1 CATSDFPGTVDGYTF
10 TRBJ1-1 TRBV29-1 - CSGRAGEAFF
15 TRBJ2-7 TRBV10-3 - CAISEFGLPSGEQYF
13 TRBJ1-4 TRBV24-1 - CATSDALGEKLFF
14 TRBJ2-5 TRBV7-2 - CASSLRYRQETQYF
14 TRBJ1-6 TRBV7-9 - CASTSGGGNSPLHF
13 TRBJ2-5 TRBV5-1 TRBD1 CASSWDSQETQYF
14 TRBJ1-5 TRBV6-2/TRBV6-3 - CASKWRQLNQPQLF
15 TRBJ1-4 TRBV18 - CASSPPKGLGEKLFF
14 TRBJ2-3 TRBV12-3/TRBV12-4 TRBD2 CASSDSGGTDTQYF
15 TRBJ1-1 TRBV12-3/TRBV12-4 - CASSLDDRANTEAFF
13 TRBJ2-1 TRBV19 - CASRDSSYNEQFF
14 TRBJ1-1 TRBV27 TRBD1 CASSYNRGRTEAFF
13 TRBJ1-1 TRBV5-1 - CASSLLSNTEAFF
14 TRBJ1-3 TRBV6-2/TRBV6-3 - CASSSAAPGNTIYF
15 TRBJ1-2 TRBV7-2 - CASSLEPNRVSGYTF
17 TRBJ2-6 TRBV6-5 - CASSSADSNSGANVLTF
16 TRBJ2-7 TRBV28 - CASSRAPGASGREQYF
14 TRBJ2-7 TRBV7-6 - CASSSGPLGDEQYF
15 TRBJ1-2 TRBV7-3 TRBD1 CASSTAGGGNYGYTF
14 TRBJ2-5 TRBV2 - CASRADRLQETQYF
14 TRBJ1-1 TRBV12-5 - CASGLGAGNTEAFF
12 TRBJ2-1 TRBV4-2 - CASSQDSGKQFF
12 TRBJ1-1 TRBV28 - CASSLMTLEAFF
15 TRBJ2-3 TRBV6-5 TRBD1 CASSRWDRVGDTQYF
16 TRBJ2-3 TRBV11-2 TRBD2 CASSNHLAGVKDTQYF
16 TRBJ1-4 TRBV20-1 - CSARGAQPATTAKLFF
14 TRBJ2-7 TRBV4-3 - CASSPRFSRDEQYF
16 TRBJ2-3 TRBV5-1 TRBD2 CASSLALAGDTDTQYF
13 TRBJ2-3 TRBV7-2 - CASSYPGQDTQYF
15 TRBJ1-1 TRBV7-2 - CASSPRVGFGTEAFF
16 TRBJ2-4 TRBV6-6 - CASSLGRPRVKNIQYF
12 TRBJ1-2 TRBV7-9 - CASSLPIGGYTF
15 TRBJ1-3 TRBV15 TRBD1 CATSTGTVDGNTIYF
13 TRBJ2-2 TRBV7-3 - CASSLRGTGELFF
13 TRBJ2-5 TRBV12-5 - CASASTDQETQYF
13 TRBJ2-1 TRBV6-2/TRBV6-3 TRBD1 CASSRDSYNEQFF
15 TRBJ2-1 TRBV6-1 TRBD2 CASSELRLAGDEQFF
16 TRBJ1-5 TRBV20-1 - CSARSQTYNSNQPQHF
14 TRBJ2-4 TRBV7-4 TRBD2 CASSSAGGSHIQYF
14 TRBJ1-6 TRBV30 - CAWSVGRTNSPLHF
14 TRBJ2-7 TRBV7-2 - CASSSNSGSYEQYF
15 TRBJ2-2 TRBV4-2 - CASSQDRGTTGELFF
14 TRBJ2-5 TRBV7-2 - CASSPWGQQETQYF
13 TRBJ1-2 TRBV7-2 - CASSLGSQGGYTF
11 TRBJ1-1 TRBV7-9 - CASSLESEAFF
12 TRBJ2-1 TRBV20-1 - CSALLIYNEQFF
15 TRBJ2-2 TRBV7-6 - CASSLFRQPTGELFF
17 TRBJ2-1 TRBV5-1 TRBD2 CASSSGMIAGNYNEQFF
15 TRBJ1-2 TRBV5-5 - CASSFSDRTNYGYTF
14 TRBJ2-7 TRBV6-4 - CASSPPPRSDEQYF
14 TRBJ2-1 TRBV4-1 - CASSPVARGGEQFF
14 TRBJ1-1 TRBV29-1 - CSVAQGGMNTEAFF